This TCR beta chain was captured by sequencing in a study of blood T cell repertoires in COVID-19. Study-level background: Some COVID-19 samples were acute and others convalescent; all came from the United States, Italy and Spain.

The data were produced by immunoSEQ multiplex PCR, yet TCRdb's version contains in-frame clones alone and is incomplete. The repertoire has roughly 250,000 clones, 75% to 90% of them found once; the top ten carry approximately 9%. Participants' own reports of clinical history determined their cohort assignment. The germline CDR1 and CDR2 sequences are SGHNT and YENEEA. V lost 5 bases to trimming and J lost 2 bases, with 13 bases between them. The CDR3 runs to 15 residues. Sequencing was carried out using PBMCs or T cells enriched from blood (not recorded which). This TCR was recovered from a man aged 35 to 55 who had recovered from COVID-19. J is TRBJ2-1 and V is TRBV11-3, with a possible D match to TRBD1 (5 bases). The CDR3 nucleotides are TGTGCCAGCAGCACAGGTTTAATCCCCTACAATGAGCAGTTCTTC. Encoded protein: CASSTGLIPYNEQFF. The whole variable domain, filled in from reference TRBV11-3 and TRBJ2-1, reads EAGVVQSPRYKIIEKKQPVAFWCNPISGHNTLYWYLQNLGQGPELLIRYENEEAVDDSQLPKDRFSAERLKGVDSTLKIQPAELGDSAVYLCASSTGLIPYNEQFFGPGTRLTVL.